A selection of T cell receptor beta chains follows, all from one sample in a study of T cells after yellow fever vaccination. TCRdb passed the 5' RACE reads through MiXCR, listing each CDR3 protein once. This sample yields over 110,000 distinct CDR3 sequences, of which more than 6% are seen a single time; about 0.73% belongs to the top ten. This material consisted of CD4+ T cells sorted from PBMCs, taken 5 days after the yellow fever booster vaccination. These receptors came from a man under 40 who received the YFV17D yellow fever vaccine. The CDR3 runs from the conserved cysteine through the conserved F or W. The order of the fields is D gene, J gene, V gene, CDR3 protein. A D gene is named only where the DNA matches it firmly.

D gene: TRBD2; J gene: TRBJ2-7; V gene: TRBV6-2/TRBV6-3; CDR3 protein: CASSPSTSGRDEYF
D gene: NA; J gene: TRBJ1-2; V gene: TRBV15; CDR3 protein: CATSRDPSAAQGGYTF
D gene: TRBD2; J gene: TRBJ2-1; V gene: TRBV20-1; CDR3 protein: CSARDGGLAAPQEQFF
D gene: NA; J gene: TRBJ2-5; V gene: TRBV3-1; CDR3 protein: CASSLQGGETQYF
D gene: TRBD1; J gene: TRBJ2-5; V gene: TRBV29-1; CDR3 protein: CSALKGTGVETQYF
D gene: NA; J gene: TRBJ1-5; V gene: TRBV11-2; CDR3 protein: CASSLSPGGRLGQPQHF
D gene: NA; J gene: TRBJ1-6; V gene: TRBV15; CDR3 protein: CATSRVPRDNSPLHF
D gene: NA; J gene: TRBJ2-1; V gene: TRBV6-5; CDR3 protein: CAACASLGYNEQFF
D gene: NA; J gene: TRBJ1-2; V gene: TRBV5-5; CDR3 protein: CASSLGGSGNYGYTF
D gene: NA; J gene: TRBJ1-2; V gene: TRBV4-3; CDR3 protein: CASSGQGSRGYTF
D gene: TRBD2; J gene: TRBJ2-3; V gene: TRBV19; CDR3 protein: CASSNDMTSGGTDTQYF
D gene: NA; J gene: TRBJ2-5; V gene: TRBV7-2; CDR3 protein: CASSLLTAQGETQYF
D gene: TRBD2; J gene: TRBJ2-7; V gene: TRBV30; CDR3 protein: CAWGLGSYEQYF
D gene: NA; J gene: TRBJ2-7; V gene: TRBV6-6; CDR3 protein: CASRSREYEQYF
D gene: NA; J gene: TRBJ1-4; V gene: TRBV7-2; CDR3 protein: CASSLERGRVGEKLFF
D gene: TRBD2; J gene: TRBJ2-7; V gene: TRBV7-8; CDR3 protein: CASSLVQRGGEQYF
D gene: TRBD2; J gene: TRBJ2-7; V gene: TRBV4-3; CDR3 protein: CASSQKTGLAGGLSSYEQYF
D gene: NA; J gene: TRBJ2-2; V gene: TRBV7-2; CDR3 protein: CASSRLNTGELFF
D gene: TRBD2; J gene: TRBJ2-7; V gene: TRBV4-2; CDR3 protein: CASSQGTSGRNEQYF
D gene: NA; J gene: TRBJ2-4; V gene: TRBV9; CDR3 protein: CASSPLGGLAKNIQYF
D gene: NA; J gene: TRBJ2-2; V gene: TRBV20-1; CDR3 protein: CSAQRGGDPRELFF
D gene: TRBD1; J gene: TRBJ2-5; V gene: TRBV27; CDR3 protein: CASSPGQGWETQYF
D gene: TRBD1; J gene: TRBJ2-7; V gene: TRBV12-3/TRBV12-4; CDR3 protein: CASSLGGQAYEQYF
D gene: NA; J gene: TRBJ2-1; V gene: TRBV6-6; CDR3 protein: CASSSINEQFF
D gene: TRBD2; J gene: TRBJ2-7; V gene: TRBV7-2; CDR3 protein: CASGDGGRLQGQYF
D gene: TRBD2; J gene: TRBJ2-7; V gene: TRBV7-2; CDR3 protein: CASSLAPGLAGGAGSHEQYF
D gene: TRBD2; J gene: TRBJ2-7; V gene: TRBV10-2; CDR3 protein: CARGRTPYEQYF
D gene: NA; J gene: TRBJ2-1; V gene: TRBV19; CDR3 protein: CASRDPRLYNEQFF
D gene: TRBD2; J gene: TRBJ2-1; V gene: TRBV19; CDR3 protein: CASSIRLAGGPPPEQFF
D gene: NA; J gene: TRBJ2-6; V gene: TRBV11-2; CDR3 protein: CASSLAGANVLTF
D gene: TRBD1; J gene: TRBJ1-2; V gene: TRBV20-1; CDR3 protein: CSASYDRVLNGYTF
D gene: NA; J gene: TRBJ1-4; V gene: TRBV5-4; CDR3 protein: CASSLGGVSSEKLFF
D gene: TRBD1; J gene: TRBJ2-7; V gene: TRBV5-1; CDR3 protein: CASSRDRQYEQYF
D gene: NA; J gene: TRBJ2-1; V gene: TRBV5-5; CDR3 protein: CASSFSRESSYNEQFF
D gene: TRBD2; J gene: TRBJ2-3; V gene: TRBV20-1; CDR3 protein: CSARVGLAGESTDTQYF
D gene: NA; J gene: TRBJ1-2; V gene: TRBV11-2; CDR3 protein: CASSSTQFYGYTF
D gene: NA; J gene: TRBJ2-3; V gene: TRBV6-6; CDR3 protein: CASRVASTDTQYF
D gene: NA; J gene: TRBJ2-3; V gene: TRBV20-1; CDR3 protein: CSAERYGTDTQYF
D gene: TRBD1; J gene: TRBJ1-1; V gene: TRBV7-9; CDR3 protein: CASSPDREAFF
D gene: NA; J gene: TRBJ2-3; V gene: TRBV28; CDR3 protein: CASRGEPLDTQYF
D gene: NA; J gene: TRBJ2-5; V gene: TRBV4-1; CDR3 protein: CASSHPRDKETQYF
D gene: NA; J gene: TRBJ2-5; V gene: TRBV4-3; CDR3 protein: CASSQDRGSLQETQYF
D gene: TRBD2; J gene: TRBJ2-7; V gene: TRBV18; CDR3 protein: CASSRGTSGRFEQYF
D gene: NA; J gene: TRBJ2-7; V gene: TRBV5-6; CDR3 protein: CASSLVGSISYEQYF
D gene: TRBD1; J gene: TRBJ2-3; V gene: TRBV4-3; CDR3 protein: CASSQEGQGTDTQYF
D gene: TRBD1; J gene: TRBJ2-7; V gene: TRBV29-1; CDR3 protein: CSVRDRVYEQYF